Below, one TCR beta chain is given with its context. This CDR3 is missing its conserved last phenylalanine or tryptophan, likely due to a read error. The CDR3 spans 15 residues. V was trimmed by 3 bases and J by 0 bases, leaving 9 bases between them. The germline V gene has CDR1 SNHLY and CDR2 FYNNEI. The data derive from a study of neurological immune-mediated disorders. One entry per CDR3 protein, called by TCRdb with MiXCR from the 5' RACE reads. Counted here are more than 45,000 distinct CDR3 sequences, roughly 10% occurring once; the ten biggest clones make up approximately 2%. What was sequenced was PBMCs. The chain recombines TRBV2 with TRBJ1-5, with D uncertain. This sequence was found in a man aged 55 to 70 in good health. As DNA, the CDR3 is TGTGCCAGCAGTGAGACAACAAATAGCAATCAGCCCCAGCATTCT. It yields the protein CASSETTNSNQPQHS.